This T cell receptor (beta chain) was identified in a study of post-analysis software for immune sequencing data (dated by TCRdb to between 2014 and 2016). Study-wide context: Relapsing-remitting, secondary progressive and progressive-relapsing multiple sclerosis were recorded as disease courses, and subtype annotation was lacking for some patients. A subset of samples was prepared in parallel using single-end sample barcoding, then pooled and co-amplified after Illumina adapter ligation. The patient repertoires were compared against approximately ten previously published healthy control repertoires obtained from donors aged about 6 to 26 years.

Libraries were made using PCR. For sequencing, an Illumina HiSeq 2500 was employed. To reduce PCR and sequencing biases, unique molecular identifiers were built into the TCR beta cDNA libraries. Roughly 500,000 cDNA molecules were obtained for every 1 to 10 million input T cells, so each molecule roughly corresponded to one T cell. The patient libraries were prepared and sequenced with the same protocol used for the earlier healthy control dataset. Within a given batch, samples were prepared together, multiplexed and sequenced on the same HiSeq lane. Under the source paper's analysis protocol: MIGEC was used to process the raw barcoded reads, and molecular identifier groups with only a single read were discarded before consensus assembly and CDR3 extraction. Clonotype tables were post-analysed with VDJtools, normalizing diversity by down-sampling all datasets to the smallest sample size. Repertoire overlap clustering matched CDR3 amino acid but not nucleotide sequences to correct batch-related cross-sample contamination. TCRdb took the public reads, trimmed them with fastp at Q25, ran MiXCR for clone calling and kept in-frame beta chains. CDR3 protein sequences are deduplicated, and each keeps its most common genes and DNA. The V and J calls and clone size are TCRdb's, not the authors'. The sample table contains fewer than 850,000 distinct CDR3 sequences; only one count was recorded for about 27% of them. The top ten constitute roughly 0.54% of the sample.

Spanning cysteine to phenylalanine, the CDR3 consists of 19 amino acids. CDR3 DNA is the only sequence kept; it has 57 bases, read in frame from the first base. The germline V gene provides CDR1 SGHDT and CDR2 YYEEEE. V and J are trimmed by 3 bases and 0 bases, and the gene matches miss 8 bases of the junction. The paper as a whole reports these results and caveats: Direct clustering with F measure revealed strong co-clustering of samples prepared in the same batch, which led to a batch-effect correction. The multiple sclerosis patient group was slightly younger than the control group. Multiple sclerosis patients had significantly lower normalized Chao1 diversity than controls, a result that suggests substantial peripheral T-cell clonal expansion. About 5 TRBV segments, including TRBV5-6, TRBV5-1 and TRBV20-1, were significantly more frequent in patients than controls.

TCR beta repertoires were profiled from peripheral blood of about a dozen young patients with multiple sclerosis to demonstrate the VDJtools post-analysis software. The patients with multiple sclerosis were children and adolescents between roughly 6 and 15 years of age. As regards this clonotype: What antigen it recognizes has not been identified. Qualities for individual bases were not recorded, and no much larger clone is one base off.

The specimen sequenced was blood. The sequence is built from TRBV5-6 and TRBJ2-6, with 11 central nucleotides matching TRBD2. This clonotype was obtained from a girl aged 5-17 years with multiple sclerosis. CDR3 protein: CASSWLGSGGVSGANVLTF. The sequenced DNA is TGTGCCAGCAGCTGGCTGGGTAGCGGGGGGGTCTCTGGGGCCAACGTCCTGACTTTC. Extended through the reference TRBV5-6 and TRBJ2-6 proteins, this CDR3 yields the full variable domain: DAGVTQSPTHLIKTRGQQVTLRCSPKSGHDTVSWYQQALGQGPQFIFQYYEEEERQRGNFPDRFSGHQFPNYSSELNVNALLLGDSALYLCASSWLGSGGVSGANVLTFGAGSRLTVL.